These T cell receptor beta chains were read from a single sample in a study of cytomegalovirus exposure and HLA in healthy donors. Assay used: immunoSEQ multiplex PCR; TCRdb lists only in-frame clones, some missing. The sample has about 110,000 clones; around 80% are singletons. The sequenced sample consisted of PBMCs. These TCRs come from a man aged 25 to 45 in good health and CMV-seropositive. The CDR3 runs from the conserved cysteine through the conserved F or W. The D gene is left open where the match is weak. Size tells how often a clone was seen (once, few, many) or the class of an expanded clone, and some rows leave it out.

17	TRBD1	few	TRBJ1-6	TRBV28	CASSSRPGQYYNSPLHF	TGTGCCAGCAGTTCTCGACCGGGACAGTACTATAATTCACCCCTCCACTTT
17	TRBD2	-	TRBJ2-5	TRBV9	CASSVGLAGAFQETQYF	TGTGCCAGCAGCGTAGGACTAGCGGGGGCCTTCCAAGAGACCCAGTACTTC
15	-	few	TRBJ1-5	TRBV6-5	CASSPNDRSNQPQHF	TGTGCCAGCAGTCCCAATGACAGATCCAATCAGCCCCAGCATTTT
15	-	-	TRBJ2-7	TRBV6-5	CASRIRDTSGYEQYF	TGTGCCAGCAGGATCCGGGACACCTCAGGCTACGAGCAGTACTTC
14	-	-	TRBJ2-7	TRBV5-6	CASSNWGSSYEQYF	TGTGCCAGCAGCAACTGGGGCAGTTCCTACGAGCAGTACTTC
13	-	-	TRBJ1-2	TRBV5-6	CASSGPGAYGYTF	TGTGCCAGCAGCGGTCCAGGGGCATATGGCTACACCTTC
11	TRBD1	-	TRBJ2-3	TRBV30	CAWSAPGGQYF	TGTGCCTGGAGTGCCCCAGGGGGGCAGTATTTT
15	TRBD2	-	TRBJ2-3	TRBV7-2	CASRTLAGGVDTQYF	TGTGCCAGCAGAACTCTAGCGGGGGGAGTAGATACGCAGTATTTT
14	TRBD1	-	TRBJ1-6	TRBV30	CAWTAGGRSSPLHF	TGTGCCTGGACCGCAGGGGGAAGGAGTTCACCCCTCCACTTT
16	TRBD2	-	TRBJ2-5	TRBV5-1	CASSPRLAGEGETQYF	TGCGCCAGCAGCCCGAGACTAGCGGGGGAAGGGGAGACCCAGTACTTC
16	TRBD2	-	TRBJ2-3	TRBV27	CASSGVAGANTDTQYF	TGTGCCAGCTCCGGGGTAGCGGGGGCAAACACAGATACGCAGTATTTT
17	TRBD1	-	TRBJ2-1	TRBV19	CASSMGPDRGIYNEQFF	TGTGCCAGTAGTATGGGCCCTGACAGGGGGATTTACAATGAGCAGTTCTTC
15	-	once	TRBJ2-7	TRBV5-1	CASSSMDSYSYEQYF	TGCGCCAGCAGCTCGATGGACAGCTATTCCTACGAGCAGTACTTC
15	TRBD2	-	TRBJ2-5	TRBV30	CAWAGLAGAGETQYF	TGTGCCTGGGCCGGACTAGCGGGGGCCGGGGAGACCCAGTACTTC
12	-	-	TRBJ2-1	TRBV7-6	CASSPAALEQFF	TGTGCCAGCAGCCCAGCGGCCCTTGAGCAGTTCTTC
19	TRBD2	once	TRBJ2-3	TRBV4-1	CASSQDDTSGGPGTDTQYF	TGCGCCAGCAGCCAAGATGACACTAGCGGGGGCCCTGGCACAGATACGCAGTATTTT
15	-	-	TRBJ1-4	TRBV2	CASSETRQLNEKLFF	TGTGCCAGCAGTGAAACCAGGCAGCTTAATGAAAAACTGTTTTTT
13	-	few	TRBJ1-5	TRBV7-9	CASSLDSHQPQHF	TGTGCCAGCAGCCTCGACAGTCATCAGCCCCAGCATTTT
14	TRBD1	-	TRBJ1-5	TRBV28	CASSKGQGNQPQHF	TGTGCCAGCAGCAAAGGACAGGGGAATCAGCCCCAGCATTTT
15	TRBD1	-	TRBJ1-5	TRBV2	CASNSGQGFNQPQHF	TGTGCCAGCAACAGCGGACAGGGCTTCAATCAGCCCCAGCATTTT
11	-	few	TRBJ2-7	TRBV6-1	CASRGHYEQYF	TGTGCCAGCAGAGGACATTACGAGCAGTACTTC
15	-	few	TRBJ1-6	TRBV5-1	CASSGQTSGGSPLHF	TGCGCCAGCAGCGGACAGACTTCGGGGGGTTCACCCCTCCACTTT
14	-	once	TRBJ1-5	TRBV28	CASSERRGNQPQHF	TGTGCCAGCAGTGAAAGGCGGGGCAATCAGCCCCAGCATTTT
13	TRBD1	-	TRBJ1-2	TRBV6-1	CASSVGQFYGYTF	TGTGCCAGCAGTGTGGGACAGTTCTATGGCTACACCTTC
17	TRBD1	-	TRBJ1-5	TRBV19	CASSIDGRGISNQPQHF	TGTGCCAGTAGTATAGATGGCAGGGGGATTAGCAATCAGCCCCAGCATTTT
13	-	-	TRBJ2-7	TRBV28	CASSLTGRVEQYF	TGTGCCAGCAGTTTAACAGGGAGGGTCGAGCAGTACTTC
13	-	-	TRBJ2-1	TRBV29-1	CSAEEDPNNEQFF	TGCAGCGCCGAGGAGGACCCCAACAATGAGCAGTTCTTC
15	-	once	TRBJ1-6	TRBV10-2	CASSESGQGSSPLHF	TGCGCCAGCAGTGAGTCAGGGCAGGGGAGTTCACCCCTCCACTTT
15	-	-	TRBJ1-3	TRBV15	CATSRAHPSGNTIYF	TGTGCCACCAGCAGGGCTCACCCCTCTGGAAACACCATATATTTT